One sample yielded the 14 T cell receptor beta chains listed below, sequenced in a study of blood T cell repertoires in COVID-19. Repertoires were generated with immunoSEQ multiplex PCR, while TCRdb's copy carries only in-frame clones and drops some. The table lists about 480,000 clones, 87% of them singletons, with around 1.8% in the top ten. Source material: PBMCs or T cells enriched from blood (not recorded which). These receptors were collected from a woman aged 18-29 years with acute COVID-19.

This sequence joins TRBV27 and TRBJ1-1, with 9 bases identical to TRBD1. Germline CDR1 is MNHEY and CDR2 is SMNVEV (reference sequence). The junction had 5 bases not matched to a gene; V was cut back by 5 bases and J by 1 base. This CDR3 is built from 15 residues. DNA for the CDR3: TGTGCCAGCAGTGAACAGGGGGCAAGGAACACTGAAGCTTTCTTT. As protein: CASSEQGARNTEAFF.

The DNA of the CDR3 is TGTGCCAGCAGCCCAGGGTCCGAAGCTTTCTTT. Translating gives CASSPGSEAFF. V gene TRBV9 combines with J gene TRBJ1-1; a possible D gene is TRBD1 (5 bases). The CDR3 is made up of 11 amino acids. Trimming stripped 4 bases from V and 8 bases from J, with 9 bases between. The germline gives CDR1 SGDLS, CDR2 YYNGEE.

This clone turned up a few times. This chain joins TRBV29-1 and TRBJ2-3; 7 positions agree with TRBD1. V lost 6 bases to trimming and J lost 4 bases; unmatched junction nucleotides: 7. This CDR3 contains 13 residues. Germline assignment: CDR1 SQVTM and CDR2 ANQGSEA. CDR3 sequence (DNA): TGCAGCGTCACAGGGGTCGGTGCAGATACGCAGTATTTT. This encodes CSVTGVGADTQYF.

The chain joins TRBV4-1 to TRBJ1-5, with D tentatively TRBD1 (5 bases). This CDR3 is built from 16 residues. Trimming removed 4 bases from V and 4 bases from J, with 17 bases in between. Germline CDR1 and CDR2: MGHRA and YSYEKL. DNA of the CDR3: TGCGCCAGCAGCCTCAAAACAGGAAATCTTAATCAGCCCCAGCATTTT. It specifies CASSLKTGNLNQPQHF.

The chain joins TRBV5-5 to TRBJ1-2, with TRBD1 matching 9 bases. CDR3 length: 13 residues. Germline V gene data show CDR1 as SGHKS and CDR2 as YYEKEE (reference sequence). J gave up 8 bases and V 4 bases, and 6 bases lay outside the gene matches. CDR3 nucleotides: TGTGCCAGCAGCCCATATGGACAGGGGGGCTACACCTTC. Translating it yields CASSPYGQGGYTF.

The rearrangement uses TRBV27 and TRBJ2-7; tentative D call: TRBD1 (7 bases). Germline assignment: CDR1 MNHEY and CDR2 SMNVEV (reference sequence). The length of the CDR3 is 17 residues. The V end lost 4 bases, the J end lost 0 bases, and 19 bases lay between the germline ends. The CDR3 DNA reads as TGTGCCAGCAGTTGGGGGGCAGGGGGACCTATCTCCTACGAGCAGTACTTC. Translating gives CASSWGAGGPISYEQYF.

This chain uses TRBV10-3 with TRBJ2-3, with 9 bases identical to TRBD1. Per germline, CDR1 ENHRY and CDR2 SYGVKD. Germline trimming cut 6 bases from V and 3 bases from J; bases unmatched to any gene: 10. The CDR3 has 16 amino acids. The CDR3: CAIRGQGESKTDTQYF. As DNA, the CDR3 is TGTGCCATCAGGGGACAGGGCGAATCAAAGACAGATACGCAGTATTTT.

This chain links TRBV5-1 with TRBJ2-3; D might be TRBD2 (5 bases). Trimming took 6 bases from V and 2 from J, leaving 10 bases between them. Germline lookup yields CDR1 SGHRS and CDR2 YFSETQ. The CDR3 covers 13 residues. The CDR3 coding sequence is TGCGCCAGCACGGGAAACCTCACAGATACGCAGTATTTT. Protein: CASTGNLTDTQYF.

The chain recombines TRBV9 with TRBJ2-1, with 11 bases fitting TRBD2. V was clipped by 0 bases and J by 8 bases; unmatched bases: 4. This CDR3 contains 15 residues. Germline V CDR1 and CDR2: SGDLS, YYNGEE. DNA of the CDR3: TGTGCCAGCAGCGTAGGTAGCGGGAGGGCGGATGAGCAGTTCTTC. It translates to CASSVGSGRADEQFF.

The chain joins TRBV27 to TRBJ2-1, with 10 bases fitting TRBD1. Germline V lookup: CDR1 MNHEY, CDR2 SMNVEV (reference sequence). With V trimmed by 6 bases and J by 8 bases, 7 bases remained unmatched. The CDR3 spans 14 residues. CDR3 residues: CASSLRDRGYEQFF. The CDR3 DNA sequence: TGTGCCAGCAGCCTCCGGGACAGGGGATATGAGCAGTTCTTC.

The chain joins TRBV5-1 to TRBJ1-1; 7 bases map to TRBD1. J lost 6 bases, V lost 4 bases, and 3 bases had no gene match. This CDR3 comprises 12 residues. The V gene's germline CDR1 is SGHRS and CDR2 YFSETQ. CDR3 residues: CASSRGQAEAFF. The CDR3 coding sequence is TGCGCCAGCAGCAGAGGACAGGCTGAAGCTTTCTTT.

The CDR3 loop is CASSNFHTSGSDEQYF. CDR3 bases: TGTGCCAGTAGTAATTTTCATACTAGCGGGAGTGACGAGCAGTACTTC. The chain employs TRBV19 and TRBJ2-7, with TRBD2 matching 11 bases. Germline trimming cut 4 bases from V and 5 bases from J; bases unmatched to any gene: 10. The CDR3 length is 16 residues. The germline gives CDR1 LNHDA, CDR2 SQIVND (reference sequence).

The chain links TRBV28 to TRBJ2-7, with 8 nucleotides matching TRBD2. Per germline, CDR1 MDHEN and CDR2 SYDVKM. V was clipped by 8 bases and J by 7 bases; unmatched bases: 10. CDR3 length: 13 amino acids. DNA for the CDR3: TGTGCCAGCCTGAGGGCGGGAGGATCGGAGCAGTACTTC. Protein sequence: CASLRAGGSEQYF.

This rearrangement joins TRBV7-9 to TRBJ1-1, with D perhaps matching TRBD1 (6 bases). Trimming shortened V by 4 bases and J by 4 bases, and 10 bases separated the two germline ends. The CDR3 runs to 13 residues. The germline V gene encodes CDR1 SEHNR and CDR2 FQNEAQ (reference sequence). The CDR3 DNA reads as TGTGCCAGCAGCTCATGGGGGCTCACTGAAGCTTTCTTT. Protein: CASSSWGLTEAFF.